A selection of T cell receptor beta chains follows, all from one sample in a study of blood T cell repertoires in COVID-19. Data came from immunoSEQ multiplex PCR; TCRdb stores just in-frame clones and leaves some out. The repertoire holds tens of thousands of clones, with more than 75% as singletons. Sequencing was done on a sample of peripheral blood. The receptors originated from a woman over 75 with acute or convalescent COVID-19. Both conserved end residues are part of each CDR3. A D gene is named only where the DNA matches it firmly. Some rows mark clone size as missing; the rest say once, few, many or name a class of expanded clone.

clone size: -; J gene: TRBJ2-1; D gene: TRBD2; V gene: TRBV6-4; CDR3 protein: CASSFSGRIPNEQFF; CDR3 DNA: TGTGCCAGCAGTTTCAGCGGGAGGATCCCCAATGAGCAGTTCTTC
clone size: -; J gene: TRBJ1-1; D gene: -; V gene: TRBV19; CDR3 protein: CASSMEGYHGTEAFF; CDR3 DNA: TGTGCCAGTAGTATGGAGGGGTATCACGGCACTGAAGCTTTCTTT
clone size: once; J gene: TRBJ1-6; D gene: -; V gene: TRBV6-5; CDR3 protein: CASSKLSSYNSPLHF; CDR3 DNA: TGTGCCAGCAGCAAACTTAGCTCCTATAATTCACCCCTCCACTTT
clone size: -; J gene: TRBJ2-1; D gene: -; V gene: TRBV5-1; CDR3 protein: CASSPTGSYNEQFF; CDR3 DNA: TGCGCCAGCAGCCCTACAGGGTCCTACAATGAGCAGTTCTTC
clone size: few; J gene: TRBJ1-3; D gene: -; V gene: TRBV9; CDR3 protein: CASSVGQAGNTIYF; CDR3 DNA: TGTGCCAGCAGCGTAGGACAGGCTGGAAACACCATATATTTT
clone size: -; J gene: TRBJ1-4; D gene: TRBD1; V gene: TRBV18; CDR3 protein: CASSPGQNEKLFF; CDR3 DNA: TGTGCCAGCTCACCGGGACAGAATGAAAAACTGTTTTTT
clone size: -; J gene: TRBJ1-1; D gene: TRBD1; V gene: TRBV6-5; CDR3 protein: CTSSYGRTGGTEAFF; CDR3 DNA: TGTACCAGCAGTTACGGTCGGACAGGGGGCACTGAAGCTTTCTTT
clone size: -; J gene: TRBJ1-2; D gene: TRBD1; V gene: TRBV19; CDR3 protein: CASSGQGDGYTF; CDR3 DNA: TGTGCCAGTAGTGGACAGGGGGATGGCTACACCTTC
clone size: few; J gene: TRBJ1-5; D gene: -; V gene: TRBV27; CDR3 protein: CASSFNNPSGNQPQHF; CDR3 DNA: TGTGCCAGCAGTTTTAACAACCCGTCAGGGAATCAGCCCCAGCATTTT
clone size: -; J gene: TRBJ2-3; D gene: -; V gene: TRBV12-3/TRBV12-4; CDR3 protein: CASAVSSSDTQYF; CDR3 DNA: TGTGCCAGCGCAGTTTCCTCTTCAGATACGCAGTATTTT
clone size: -; J gene: TRBJ1-1; D gene: TRBD1; V gene: TRBV19; CDR3 protein: CAIQTGVNTEAFF; CDR3 DNA: TGTGCCATCCAGACAGGGGTGAACACTGAAGCTTTCTTT
clone size: -; J gene: TRBJ2-2; D gene: TRBD2; V gene: TRBV7-2; CDR3 protein: CASSLKSGGSGELFF; CDR3 DNA: TGTGCCAGCAGCTTAAAGTCGGGGGGGTCCGGGGAGCTGTTTTTT
clone size: -; J gene: TRBJ2-2; D gene: TRBD2; V gene: TRBV3-1/TRBV3-2; CDR3 protein: CASSQGPMSGVNTGELFF; CDR3 DNA: TGTGCCAGCAGCCAAGGGCCTATGAGCGGGGTGAACACCGGGGAGCTGTTTTTT
clone size: -; J gene: TRBJ1-5; D gene: -; V gene: TRBV2; CDR3 protein: CASSDQGLNQPQHF; CDR3 DNA: TGTGCCAGCAGTGACCAGGGTTTAAATCAGCCCCAGCATTTT
clone size: -; J gene: TRBJ1-1; D gene: TRBD1; V gene: TRBV12-3/TRBV12-4; CDR3 protein: CASRDRENTEAFF; CDR3 DNA: TGTGCCAGCAGGGACAGGGAGAACACTGAAGCTTTCTTT
clone size: once; J gene: TRBJ2-7; D gene: -; V gene: TRBV6-5; CDR3 protein: CASGDNSPYEQYF; CDR3 DNA: TGTGCCAGCGGGGACAACAGCCCCTACGAGCAGTACTTC